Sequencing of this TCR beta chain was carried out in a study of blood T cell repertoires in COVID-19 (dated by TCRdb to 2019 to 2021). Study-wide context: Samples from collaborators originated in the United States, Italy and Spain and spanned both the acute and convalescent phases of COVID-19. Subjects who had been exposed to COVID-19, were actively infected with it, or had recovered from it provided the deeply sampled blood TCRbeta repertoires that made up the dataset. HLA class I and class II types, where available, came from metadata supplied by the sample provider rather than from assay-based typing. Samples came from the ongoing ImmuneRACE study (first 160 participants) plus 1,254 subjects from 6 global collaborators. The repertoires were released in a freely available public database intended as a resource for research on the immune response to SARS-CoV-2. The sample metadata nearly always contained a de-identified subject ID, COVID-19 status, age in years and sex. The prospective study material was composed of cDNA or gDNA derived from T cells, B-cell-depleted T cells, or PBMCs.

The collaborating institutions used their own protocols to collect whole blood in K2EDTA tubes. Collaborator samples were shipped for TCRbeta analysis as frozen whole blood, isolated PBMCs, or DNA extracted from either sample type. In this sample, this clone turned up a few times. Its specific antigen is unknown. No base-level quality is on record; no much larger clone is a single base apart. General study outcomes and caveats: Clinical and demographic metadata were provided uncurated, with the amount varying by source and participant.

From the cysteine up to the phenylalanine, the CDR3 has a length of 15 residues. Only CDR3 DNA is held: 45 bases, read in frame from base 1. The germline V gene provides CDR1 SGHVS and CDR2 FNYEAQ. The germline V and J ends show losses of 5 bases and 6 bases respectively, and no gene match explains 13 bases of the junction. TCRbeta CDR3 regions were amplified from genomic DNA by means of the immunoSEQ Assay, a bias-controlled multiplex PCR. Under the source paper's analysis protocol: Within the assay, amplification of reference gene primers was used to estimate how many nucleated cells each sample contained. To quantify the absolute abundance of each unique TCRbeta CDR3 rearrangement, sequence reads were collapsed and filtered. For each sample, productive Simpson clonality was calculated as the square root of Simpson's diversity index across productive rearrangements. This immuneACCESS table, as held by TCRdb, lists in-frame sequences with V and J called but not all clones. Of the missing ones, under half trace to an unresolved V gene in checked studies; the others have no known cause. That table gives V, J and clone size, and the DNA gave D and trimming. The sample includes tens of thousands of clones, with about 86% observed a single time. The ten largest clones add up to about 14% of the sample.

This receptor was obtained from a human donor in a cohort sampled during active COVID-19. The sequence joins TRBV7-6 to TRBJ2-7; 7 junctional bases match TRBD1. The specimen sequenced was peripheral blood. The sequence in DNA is TGTGCCAGCAGCCCCCAGAGACAGGGAAACGGCGAGCAGTACTTC. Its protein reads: CASSPQRQGNGEQYF. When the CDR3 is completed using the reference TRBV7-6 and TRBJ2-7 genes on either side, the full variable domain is GAGVSQSPRYKVTKRGQDVALRCDPISGHVSLYWYRQALGQGPEFLTYFNYEAQQDKSGLPNDRFSAERPEGSISTLTIQRTEQRDSAMYRCASSPQRQGNGEQYFGPGTRLTVT.